This TCR beta chain was documented in a study of blood T cell repertoires in COVID-19. Clones were read by immunoSEQ multiplex PCR, and TCRdb kept only the in-frame ones, dropping some. The data contain more than 250,000 clones, about 85% of them singletons. This CDR3 spans 15 amino acids. Looked up from germline, CDR1 is MNHEY and CDR2 is SMNVEV (reference sequence). Unmatched junction bases numbered 6, after V lost 4 bases and J lost 2 bases. Sequenced: peripheral blood. The clonotype comes from a man younger than 30 with active or convalescent COVID-19. The rearrangement links TRBV27 to TRBJ2-5; TRBD2 aligns across 8 bases. CDR3 sequence reads: CASSSLAGWQETQYF. The CDR3 DNA reads TGTGCCAGCAGTTCGTTAGCGGGATGGCAAGAGACCCAGTACTTC.